These 31 T cell receptor beta chains share one sample of origin, sequenced in a study of OX40 agonist ivuxolimab in advanced cancers. Method: immunoSEQ multiplex PCR; TCRdb's copy keeps in-frame clones and lacks some. The data show 65,000 or so clones, around 84% seen once. Sequencing was performed on CD4+ or CD8+ T cells sorted from blood, taken in a trial of the OX40 agonist ivuxolimab. The receptors shown here come from an adult with an advanced solid tumor such as melanoma, head and neck, liver or kidney cancer.

This clone was seen once. This chain joins TRBV30 and TRBJ2-2; D is ambiguous. The CDR3 is 11 amino acids. Germline lookup yields CDR1 GTSNPN and CDR2 SVGIG (reference sequence). Deletions cut 2 bases from V and 10 bases from J, with 8 bases between. CDR3 DNA: TGTGCCTGGAGTAGCCGCGAGGAGCTGTTTTTT. Translation: CAWSSREELFF. Complete variable domain (other parts from reference TRBV30 and TRBJ2-2): SQTIHQWPATLVQPVGSPLSLECTVEGTSNPNLYWYRQAAGRGLQLLFYSVGIGQISSEVPQNLSASRPQDRQFILSSKKLLLSDSGFYLCAWSSREELFFGEGSRLTVL.

This clone appeared once. The chain joins TRBV2 to TRBJ2-5; TRBD2 aligns across 8 bases. CDR3 size: 14 residues. The trim removed 4 bases at V and 5 bases at J, leaving 6 bases unmatched. Germline values: CDR1 SNHLY, CDR2 FYNNEI. CDR3 amino acids: CASSGTSREETQYF. The CDR3 DNA sequence: TGTGCCAGCAGTGGGACTAGCCGCGAGGAGACCCAGTACTTC.

The chain carries TRBV19 and TRBJ2-7; 12 bases fit TRBD2. Germline lookup yields CDR1 LNHDA and CDR2 SQIVND (reference sequence). J lost 6 bases, V lost 4 bases, and 10 bases had no gene match. This CDR3 has 16 amino acids. The CDR3, as DNA: TGTGCCAGTAGTACGGTTTCTAGCGGGAGGGCCCGCGAGCAGTACTTC. Translated, it gives CASSTVSSGRAREQYF.

The chain is built from TRBV4-1 and TRBJ2-1; TRBD2 might be the D (7 bases). Trimming removed 1 base from V and 12 bases from J, with 19 bases in between. CDR1 MGHRA and CDR2 YSYEKL come from the germline V gene. The CDR3 totals 15 residues. The CDR3: CASSQGRGGGLAQFF. DNA for the CDR3: TGCGCCAGCAGCCAAGGGCGGGGAGGGGGACTGGCGCAGTTCTTC.

The chain employs TRBV6-1 and TRBJ1-3; D remains unclear. Trimming removed 0 bases at V and 0 bases at J, with 3 bases between. Germline CDR1 reads MNHNS; CDR2 reads SASEGT. CDR3 length equals 14 residues. The chain's CDR3 is CASSEAGSGNTIYF. The CDR3 DNA sequence: TGTGCCAGCAGTGAAGCCGGCTCTGGAAACACCATATATTTT.

V usage is TRBV7-9 and J usage is TRBJ2-6, with a weak D call TRBD2 (6 bases). Deletions cut 5 bases from V and 0 bases from J, with 14 bases between. Germline V lookup: CDR1 SEHNR, CDR2 FQNEAQ (reference sequence). This CDR3 spans 17 amino acids. This CDR3 reads CASSGRRRGSGANVLTF. The DNA of the CDR3 is TGTGCCAGCAGCGGACGACGGCGGGGCTCTGGGGCCAACGTCCTGACTTTC.

The genes are TRBV4-2 and TRBJ2-1; unclear D gene. The CDR3 is 13 residues long. The germline CDR1 and CDR2 sequences are LGHNA and YNFKEQ. V was trimmed by 2 bases and J by 9 bases, leaving 11 bases between them. DNA of the CDR3: TGTGCCAGCAGCCAACAGCTATATGCTGAGCAGTTCTTC. It translates to CASSQQLYAEQFF.

The chain joins TRBV18 to TRBJ2-1, with D perhaps matching TRBD2 (6 bases). The CDR3 is 15 residues long. Germline CDR1 is KGHSH and CDR2 is LQKENI. Trimming stripped 0 bases from V and 8 bases from J, with 14 bases between. DNA for the CDR3: TGTGCCAGCTCACCACCAAGGGACTCATGGGATGAGCAGTTCTTC. Translating gives CASSPPRDSWDEQFF.

Only one count was recorded for this clone. V usage is TRBV5-1 and J usage is TRBJ2-3; D ambiguous. The length of the CDR3 is 12 residues. The germline V and J ends were trimmed by 4 bases and 0 bases, with 3 bases remaining between them. Germline CDR1 is SGHRS and CDR2 is YFSETQ. DNA for the CDR3: TGCGCCAGCAGCATGAGCACAGATACGCAGTATTTT. It codes for CASSMSTDTQYF.

The CDR3 nucleotides are TGTGCCAGCAGTTACGCGGGGACTTCTGGAAACACCATATATTTT. This translates into CASSYAGTSGNTIYF. The gene calls are TRBV6-6 and TRBJ1-3; a weak D match, TRBD1 (5 bases). The CDR3 is made up of 15 amino acids. V shed 2 bases and J shed 1 base, with 9 bases lying between them. The V gene's germline CDR1 is MNHNY and CDR2 SVGAGI (reference sequence).

This chain uses TRBV9 with TRBJ1-1; a weak D match, TRBD1 (5 bases). Germline loops: CDR1 SGDLS, CDR2 YYNGEE. CDR3 length: 13 amino acids. The V end lost 0 bases, the J end lost 5 bases, and 8 bases lay between the germline ends. The CDR3 sequence is CASSVVGDTEAFF. The CDR3 DNA reads TGTGCCAGCAGCGTAGTGGGGGATACTGAAGCTTTCTTT.

This chain connects TRBV7-2 to TRBJ1-2; D is unclear. CDR3 length equals 12 residues. In germline, CDR1 is SGHTA, CDR2 FQGNSA. Between the trimmed V and J ends, which lost 3 bases and 8 bases, there was a span of 10 bases. The CDR3 loop is CASSLEGYGYTF. The CDR3 DNA sequence: TGTGCCAGCAGCTTGGAGGGCTACGGCTACACCTTC.

The genes are TRBV5-1 and TRBJ1-3, with D hard to call. The germline V gene has CDR1 SGHRS and CDR2 YFSETQ. Deletions cut 2 bases from V and 0 bases from J, with 12 bases between. There are 16 residues in the CDR3. The CDR3, as DNA: TGCGCCAGCAGCTTTACGGCCGGCAACTCTGGAAACACCATATATTTT. Translated, it gives CASSFTAGNSGNTIYF.

The chain uses TRBV7-8 and TRBJ2-3; 15 nucleotides match TRBD2. CDR1 is SGHVS, CDR2 FQNEAQ, per germline. Losses at the gene ends were 3 bases for V and 7 bases for J; bases not matched to a gene: 5. This CDR3 is 16 amino acids long. CDR3 DNA sequence: TGTGCCAGCAGCTTCGGGACTAGCGGGGGGAGGAATACGCAGTATTTT. This codes for CASSFGTSGGRNTQYF. The whole variable domain, filled in from reference TRBV7-8 and TRBJ2-3, reads GAGVSQSPRYKVAKRGQDVALRCDPISGHVSLFWYQQALGQGPEFLTYFQNEAQLDKSGLPSDRFFAERPEGSVSTLKIQRTQQEDSAVYLCASSFGTSGGRNTQYFGPGTRLTVL.

V is TRBV4-1 and J is TRBJ1-5, with no clear D. V was clipped by 1 base and J by 4 bases, with 8 bases between them. The CDR3 has 14 residues. Germline loops: CDR1 MGHRA, CDR2 YSYEKL. The CDR3 loop is CASSQGFQNQPQHF. CDR3 bases: TGCGCCAGCAGCCAAGGTTTTCAGAATCAGCCCCAGCATTTT.

This clone was seen only once. V usage is TRBV9 and J usage is TRBJ2-7; TRBD1 matches at 9 bases. Germline CDR1 SGDLS, CDR2 YYNGEE. V shed 3 bases, J shed 3 bases, and the junction held 7 bases outside the gene matches. This CDR3 has 15 amino acids. CDR3 protein: CASSAGTGLNYEQYF. For the CDR3, the DNA is TGTGCCAGCAGCGCCGGGACAGGGCTAAACTACGAGCAGTACTTC.

This chain connects TRBV15 to TRBJ1-5; possibly TRBD1 for D (6 bases). The CDR3 spans 15 residues. From germline, CDR1 is LNHNV and CDR2 YYDKDF (reference sequence). The V end was cut by 8 bases, the J end by 2 bases, with 16 bases between. The CDR3 loop is CATGEGGRGNQPQHF. The CDR3 DNA sequence: TGTGCCACCGGCGAGGGGGGGCGGGGCAATCAGCCCCAGCATTTT. Based on the CDR3 plus reference TRBV15 and TRBJ1-5, the full variable domain is DAMVIQNPRYQVTQFGKPVTLSCSQTLNHNVMYWYQQKSSQAPKLLFHYYDKDFNNEADTPDNFQSRRPNTSFCFLDIRSPGLGDTAMYLCATGEGGRGNQPQHFGDGTRLSIL.

V gene TRBV9 combines with J gene TRBJ1-2, with D perhaps TRBD1 (6 bases). The V end was cut by 2 bases, the J end by 9 bases, with 17 bases between. Germline V gene data show CDR1 as SGDLS and CDR2 as YYNGEE. This CDR3 is built from 14 residues. Written as DNA, the CDR3 is TGTGCCAGCAGCGTCCCCGGACAGACTATAAGCTACACCTTC. Translation: CASSVPGQTISYTF.

The rearrangement joins TRBV2 to TRBJ2-7; TRBD1 matches at 8 bases. CDR1 and CDR2 (germline): SNHLY, FYNNEI. Trimming removed 6 bases from V and 2 bases from J; junction bases left unmatched: 6. The length of the CDR3 is 14 residues. Written as DNA, the CDR3 is TGTGCCAGCAGAATGACAGGGGCAACCTACGAGCAGTACTTC. This translates into CASRMTGATYEQYF. Full variable domain (outside the CDR3, taken from reference TRBV2 and TRBJ2-7): EPEVTQTPSHQVTQMGQEVILRCVPISNHLYFYWYRQILGQKVEFLVSFYNNEISEKSEIFDDQFSVERPDGSNFTLKIRSTKLEDSAMYFCASRMTGATYEQYFGPGTRLTVT.

The chain carries TRBV6-5 and TRBJ2-1, with 8 bases lining up with TRBD1. This CDR3 comprises 15 residues. V trimming: 6 bases; J trimming: 8 bases; junction bases outside the gene matches: 12. The V gene's germline CDR1 is MNHEY and CDR2 SVGAGI. CDR3 sequence (DNA): TGTGCCAGCAGGCCACCGGGACAGGACATTCATGAGCAGTTCTTC. Its protein product is CASRPPGQDIHEQFF.

The chain uses TRBV6-6 and TRBJ1-1, with D unclear. Germline V gene lookup returns CDR1 MNHNY and CDR2 SVGAGI (reference sequence). Trimming removed 4 bases from V and 8 bases from J, with 14 bases in between. This CDR3 is built from 13 residues. For the CDR3, the DNA is TGTGCCAGCAGTTCCCCTAGTCTCGGCGAAGCTTTCTTT. This translates into CASSSPSLGEAFF.

This clone was recorded once. The V gene is TRBV6-1, the J gene TRBJ2-5; 11 bases match TRBD2. The CDR3 runs to 17 residues. CDR1 and CDR2 (germline): MNHNS, SASEGT. The junction had 12 bases not matched to a gene; V was cut back by 4 bases and J by 5 bases. CDR3 in amino acids: CASSVGRTSGRGETQYF. DNA of the CDR3: TGTGCCAGCAGTGTAGGGAGGACTAGCGGGCGCGGTGAGACCCAGTACTTC.

The chain is built from TRBV19 and TRBJ2-7, with unresolved D. V was clipped by 5 bases and J by 3 bases, with 20 bases between them. This CDR3 contains 16 residues. Germline values: CDR1 LNHDA, CDR2 SQIVND (reference sequence). CDR3 loop: CASSGSGSGSDYEQYF. The CDR3 bases are TGTGCCAGTAGTGGGTCTGGCTCCGGATCGGACTACGAGCAGTACTTC.

The chain recombines TRBV6-6 with TRBJ1-2; TRBD1 might be the D (5 bases). Trimming pared 6 bases from V and 2 bases from J, leaving 13 bases between. The CDR3 sequence is 14 residues long. Looked up from germline, CDR1 is MNHNY and CDR2 is SVGAGI (reference sequence). The CDR3 is CASRALGTNYGYTF. The CDR3 coding sequence is TGTGCCAGCAGAGCCTTGGGGACGAACTATGGCTACACCTTC.

V is TRBV29-1 and J is TRBJ2-3; weak D call: TRBD1 (6 bases). Germline CDR1 and CDR2: SQVTM and ANQGSEA. Trimming shortened V by 1 base and J by 4 bases, and 12 bases separated the two germline ends. The CDR3 has 14 amino acids. This CDR3 reads CSVEGTARSDTQYF. The CDR3 DNA is TGCAGCGTTGAAGGGACAGCGAGATCAGATACGCAGTATTTT.

V usage is TRBV9 and J usage is TRBJ2-5; no clear D. TRBJ2-7 matches the DNA end more closely, so the J call is doubtful. Germline CDR1 reads SGDLS; CDR2 reads YYNGEE. The CDR3 consists of 15 residues. This chain's CDR3 is CASSPRSGISAEQYF. The CDR3 nucleotides are TGTGCCAGCAGCCCCCGGTCGGGTATCTCCGCCGAGCAGTACTTC.

The rearrangement joins TRBV29-1 to TRBJ1-5, with D possibly TRBD1 on 6 matching bases. This CDR3 is 16 amino acids long. Germline V gene data show CDR1 as SQVTM and CDR2 as ANQGSEA. V was cut by 5 bases and J by 2 bases, with 19 bases left in between. As DNA, the CDR3 is TGCAGCGTTCCACCTAGCAAAGGGGGTTGCAATCAGCCCCAGCATTTT. This translates into CSVPPSKGGCNQPQHF.

The chain employs TRBV5-1 and TRBJ1-2, with 9 bases aligning to TRBD1. CDR1 and CDR2 (germline): SGHRS, YFSETQ. V gave up 8 bases and J gave up 8 bases; unmatched junction bases: 16. The CDR3 is made up of 15 amino acids. The CDR3 protein is CASAQTGGASSGYTF. The CDR3 DNA reads as TGCGCCAGTGCGCAAACAGGGGGCGCGAGTTCAGGCTACACCTTC.

The chain has TRBV30 and TRBJ1-6; the D is unclear. V lost 0 bases, J lost 10 bases, and 7 bases lay in between. The CDR3 spans 12 residues. Germline-derived CDR1 and CDR2 are GTSNPN and SVGIG (reference sequence). As DNA, the CDR3 is TGTGCCTGGAGTGTACTGGGGTCACCCCTCCACTTT. This encodes CAWSVLGSPLHF.

This sequence joins TRBV10-3 and TRBJ1-2; 8 nucleotides line up with TRBD1. J was trimmed by 0 bases and V by 8 bases; bases with no gene match: 8. Looked up from germline, CDR1 is ENHRY and CDR2 is SYGVKD. The CDR3 consists of 15 residues. The CDR3, as DNA: TGTGCCATCCGCCCGGACAGGGCCTCTAACTATGGCTACACCTTC. Its protein is CAIRPDRASNYGYTF.

Only a few counts were recorded for this clone. The chain links TRBV7-9 to TRBJ1-3; D might be TRBD1 (5 bases). From germline, CDR1 is SEHNR and CDR2 FQNEAQ (reference sequence). Trimming left V 5 bases short and J 4 bases short, with 9 bases between. The CDR3 covers 13 residues. As DNA, the CDR3 is TGTGCCAGCAGCCGGGGCGAGGGAAACACCATATATTTT. Translation: CASSRGEGNTIYF.